These 18 T cell receptor beta chains came from one sample sequenced in a study of identical twins. TCRdb ran MiXCR on the 5' RACE reads and lists one entry per CDR3 protein. The profile covers around 240,000 distinct CDR3 sequences, with 8% to 11% appearing a single time and approximately 11% taken by the ten largest. The sequenced material came from memory T cells sorted from blood. These receptor sequences come from a man aged 45 to 65 in good health.

This sequence joins TRBV5-6 and TRBJ2-5, with no clear D. Germline loops: CDR1 SGHDT, CDR2 YYEEEE. V shed 0 bases and J shed 4 bases, with 10 bases lying between them. The CDR3 length is 14 residues. CDR3 in DNA: TGTGCCAGCAGCTTGGGTCAGCTACGAGAGACCCAGTACTTC. Translated: CASSLGQLRETQYF. Drawing the rest from reference TRBV5-6 and TRBJ2-5, the complete variable domain is DAGVTQSPTHLIKTRGQQVTLRCSPKSGHDTVSWYQQALGQGPQFIFQYYEEEERQRGNFPDRFSGHQFPNYSSELNVNALLLGDSALYLCASSLGQLRETQYFGPGTRLLVL.

This clonotype has at least ten counts. V usage is TRBV7-2 and J usage is TRBJ1-3, with 8 bases aligning to TRBD1. The CDR3 has 15 amino acids. The V gene end was trimmed by 1 base and the J gene end by 2 bases; junction bases not matched to a gene: 1. CDR1 and CDR2 (germline): SGHTA, FQGNSA. The CDR3 spells CASSLDRGAGNTIYF. DNA for the CDR3: TGTGCCAGCAGCTTAGACAGGGGGGCTGGAAACACCATATATTTT.

This clonotype was recorded a few times. The V gene is TRBV7-6, the J gene TRBJ1-6; D is undetermined. The CDR3 sequence is 14 residues long. V lost 5 bases and J 8 bases, leaving 13 bases between the germline ends. Germline assignment: CDR1 SGHVS and CDR2 FNYEAQ. CDR3 coding DNA: TGTGCCAGCAGCCCATCCCGGGGAGATTCACCCCTCCACTTT. Translating gives CASSPSRGDSPLHF.

This clonotype was found a few times. This chain uses TRBV7-2 with TRBJ2-1; D gene unclear. From germline, CDR1 is SGHTA and CDR2 FQGNSA. The CDR3 spans 14 residues. Trimming cost V 4 bases and J 7 bases, with 14 bases left between them. CDR3 region: CASSSLRGFNEQFF. For the CDR3, the DNA is TGTGCCAGCAGCTCCCTTCGTGGTTTTAATGAGCAGTTCTTC. Full variable domain (outside the CDR3, taken from reference TRBV7-2 and TRBJ2-1): GAGVSQSPSNKVTEKGKDVELRCDPISGHTALYWYRQSLGQGLEFLIYFQGNSAPDKSGLPSDRFSAERTGGSVSTLTIQRTQQEDSAVYLCASSSLRGFNEQFFGPGTRLTVL.

This clonotype has at least ten counts. The chain links TRBV20-1 to TRBJ1-2; 8 nucleotides line up with TRBD1. This CDR3 is built from 13 residues. Unmatched junction bases numbered 6, after V lost 5 bases and J lost 4 bases. Germline-derived CDR1 and CDR2 are DFQATT and SNEGSKA (reference sequence). CDR3 amino acids: CSALIGQGYGYTF. The CDR3 nucleotides are TGCAGTGCTCTTATCGGACAGGGCTATGGCTACACCTTC.

In this sample, this clonotype turned up many times. CDR3 region: CATRSAAFYGYTF. In DNA, the CDR3 is TGTGCCACCCGTTCGGCAGCCTTCTATGGCTACACCTTC. The chain uses TRBV10-3 and TRBJ1-2; the D is unclear. From germline, CDR1 is ENHRY and CDR2 SYGVKD. The V end was cut by 10 bases, the J end by 4 bases, with 16 bases between. The CDR3 is made up of 13 amino acids.

The chain is built from TRBV5-1 and TRBJ2-7; D ambiguous. Trimming cost V 0 bases and J 3 bases, with 10 bases left between them. Germline V gene data show CDR1 as SGHRS and CDR2 as YFSETQ. The CDR3 has 14 amino acids. The CDR3 loop reads CASSLASRNYEQYF. CDR3 nucleotide sequence: TGCGCCAGCAGCTTGGCCAGCCGAAACTACGAGCAGTACTTC.

This clonotype has ten or more counts. The gene calls are TRBV5-1 and TRBJ2-1; no clear D. Germline lookup yields CDR1 SGHRS and CDR2 YFSETQ. The CDR3 is 12 amino acids. V dropped 1 base and J dropped 3 bases, with 2 bases sitting between them. In nucleotides, the CDR3 is TGCGCCAGCAGCTTGCACTACAATGAGCAGTTCTTC. Translating gives CASSLHYNEQFF.

This clonotype was recorded at least ten times. The V call is TRBV29-1, the J call TRBJ2-1; perhaps TRBD1 as D (6 bases). The CDR3 consists of 11 residues. V was shortened by 6 bases and J by 7 bases, with 10 bases between the two germline ends. The germline V gene encodes CDR1 SQVTM and CDR2 ANQGSEA. The CDR3 nucleotides are TGCAGCGTACTACAGGGTAATGAGCAGTTCTTC. Translated, it gives CSVLQGNEQFF.

Many counts were recorded for this clonotype. The rearrangement uses TRBV20-1 and TRBJ1-1, with 10 bases fitting TRBD1. The V and J ends lost 5 bases and 6 bases, in that order; junction bases with no gene match: 3. The length of the CDR3 is 12 residues. CDR1 is DFQATT and CDR2 is SNEGSKA in the germline V gene (reference sequence). CDR3 loop: CSASGTGAEAFF. The CDR3 DNA reads as TGCAGTGCTTCCGGGACAGGGGCTGAAGCTTTCTTT.

The rearrangement links TRBV19 to TRBJ2-1; 7 bases are shared with TRBD1. With V trimmed by 4 bases and J by 10 bases, 7 bases remained unmatched. The CDR3 covers 13 residues. CDR1 and CDR2 from the germline V gene are LNHDA and SQIVND (reference sequence). The CDR3 DNA follows: TGTGCCAGTAGTACAACAGGGGCCTGGGAGCAGTTCTTC. It encodes CASSTTGAWEQFF.

The rearrangement links TRBV7-8 to TRBJ2-5; D is possibly TRBD1 (6 bases). This CDR3 has 18 amino acids. Between the trimmed V and J ends, which lost 5 bases and 3 bases, there was a span of 25 bases. CDR1 and CDR2 from the germline V gene are SGHVS and FQNEAQ. In DNA form, the CDR3 reads TGTGCCAGCAGCCGCCGCCCCTCGCTGGGGGCATTAAAAGAGACCCAGTACTTC. It yields the protein CASSRRPSLGALKETQYF.

This clonotype is a singleton in its sample. The chain is built from TRBV9 and TRBJ1-1; D ambiguous. V was trimmed by 4 bases and J by 5 bases, leaving 12 bases between them. The CDR3 contains 13 residues. Germline CDR1 is SGDLS and CDR2 is YYNGEE. The CDR3 DNA reads as TGTGCCAGCAGCCCCAGCGTATCAACTGAAGCTTTCTTT. Translation gives CASSPSVSTEAFF.

The table lists this clonotype with many counts. The chain is built from TRBV20-1 and TRBJ1-2; D gene unclear. The V gene lost 7 bases and the J gene lost 0 bases, with 15 bases spanning the gap. CDR1 and CDR2 (germline): DFQATT, SNEGSKA (reference sequence). CDR3 length: 14 amino acids. Here the CDR3 reads CSEVRGRPNYGYTF. The CDR3 coding sequence is TGCAGTGAAGTCCGAGGGCGACCTAACTATGGCTACACCTTC.

The rearrangement links TRBV30 to TRBJ2-3; D remains unclear. CDR3 length: 15 residues. Germline V CDR1 and CDR2: GTSNPN, SVGIG (reference sequence). The V gene lost 2 bases and the J gene lost 2 bases, with 14 bases spanning the gap. The CDR3 DNA follows: TGTGCCTGGAGTCCGGGCCTCCTGAACACAGATACGCAGTATTTT. It is translated as CAWSPGLLNTDTQYF.

This clonotype was counted ten times or more. The gene calls are TRBV4-1 and TRBJ1-1; TRBD1 matches at 8 bases. Germline CDR1 and CDR2: MGHRA and YSYEKL. This CDR3 region has 14 residues. The J segment lost 8 bases and the V segment lost 4 bases, leaving 9 bases of the junction unmatched. CDR3 sequence reads: CASSRTGLTGEAFF. The CDR3 DNA reads TGCGCCAGCAGCCGGACAGGGTTGACGGGGGAAGCTTTCTTT.

This clonotype was seen at least ten times. The chain links TRBV29-1 to TRBJ2-5, with D tentatively TRBD2 (5 bases). V lost 4 bases and J 3 bases, leaving 6 bases between the germline ends. The CDR3 is 11 amino acids. Germline CDR1 and CDR2: SQVTM and ANQGSEA. CDR3 in amino acids: CSVGGEETQYF. CDR3 DNA sequence: TGCAGCGTTGGGGGAGAAGAGACCCAGTACTTC.

This clonotype was counted only a few times. Here the CDR3 DNA reads TGCAGCGCCACCAGGGGGAACACCGGGGAGCTGTTTTTT. Its translation: CSATRGNTGELFF. The V gene is TRBV29-1, the J gene TRBJ2-2; a weak D match, TRBD1 (6 bases). This CDR3 comprises 13 residues. Germline V lookup: CDR1 SQVTM, CDR2 ANQGSEA. Trimming took off 7 bases at V and 1 base at J, with 10 bases between the two ends.